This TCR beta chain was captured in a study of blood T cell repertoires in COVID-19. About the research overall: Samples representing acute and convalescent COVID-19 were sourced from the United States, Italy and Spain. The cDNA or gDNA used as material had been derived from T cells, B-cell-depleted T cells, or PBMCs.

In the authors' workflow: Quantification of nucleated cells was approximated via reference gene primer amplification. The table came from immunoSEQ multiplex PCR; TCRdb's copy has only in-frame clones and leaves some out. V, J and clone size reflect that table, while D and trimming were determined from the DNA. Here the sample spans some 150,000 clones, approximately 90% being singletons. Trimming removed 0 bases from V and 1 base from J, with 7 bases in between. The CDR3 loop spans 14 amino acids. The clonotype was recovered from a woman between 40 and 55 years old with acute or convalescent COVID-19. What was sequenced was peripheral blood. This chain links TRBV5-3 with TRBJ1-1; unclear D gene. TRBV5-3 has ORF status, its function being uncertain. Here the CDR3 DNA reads TGTGCCAGAAGCTTGGACAGAGAGAACACTGAAGCTTTCTTT. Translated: CARSLDRENTEAFF.